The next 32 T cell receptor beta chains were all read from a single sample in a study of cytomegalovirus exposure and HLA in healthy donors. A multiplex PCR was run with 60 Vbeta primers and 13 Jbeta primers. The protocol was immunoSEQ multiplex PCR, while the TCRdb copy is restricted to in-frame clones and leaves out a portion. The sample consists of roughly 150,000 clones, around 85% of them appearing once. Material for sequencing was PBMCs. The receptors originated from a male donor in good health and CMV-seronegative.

CDR3 amino acids: CASSQNSGQGVYGYTF. The CDR3 DNA reads TGTGCCAGCAGCCAAAATTCGGGACAGGGGGTATACGGCTACACCTTC. The gene calls are TRBV5-6 and TRBJ1-2, with 11 positions matching TRBD1. V gave up 4 bases and J gave up 8 bases; unmatched junction bases: 13. Germline-derived CDR1 and CDR2 are SGHDT and YYEEEE. The CDR3 loop spans 16 amino acids.

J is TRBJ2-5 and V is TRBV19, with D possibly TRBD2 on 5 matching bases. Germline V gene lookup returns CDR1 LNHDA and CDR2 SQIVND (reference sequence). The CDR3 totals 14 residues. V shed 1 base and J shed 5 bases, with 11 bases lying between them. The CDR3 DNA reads TGTGCCAGTAGTATAGCCCGGACTGGGGAGACCCAGTACTTC. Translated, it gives CASSIARTGETQYF. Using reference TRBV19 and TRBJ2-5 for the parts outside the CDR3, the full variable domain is DGGITQSPKYLFRKEGQNVTLSCEQNLNHDAMYWYRQDPGQGLRLIYYSQIVNDFQKGDIAEGYSVSREKKESFPLTVTSAQKNPTAFYLCASSIARTGETQYFGPGTRLLVL.

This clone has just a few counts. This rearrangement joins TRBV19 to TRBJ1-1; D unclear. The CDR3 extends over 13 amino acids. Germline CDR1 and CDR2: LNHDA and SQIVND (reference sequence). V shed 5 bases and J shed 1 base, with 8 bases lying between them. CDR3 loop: CASSFTRNTEAFF. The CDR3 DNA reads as TGTGCCAGTAGTTTTACAAGGAACACTGAAGCTTTCTTT.

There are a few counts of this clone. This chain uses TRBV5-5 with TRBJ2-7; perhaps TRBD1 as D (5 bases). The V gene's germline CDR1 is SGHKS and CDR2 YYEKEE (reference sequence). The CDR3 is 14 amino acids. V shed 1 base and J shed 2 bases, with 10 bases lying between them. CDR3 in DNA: TGTGCCAGCAGCTTGTGGGGCAGGGCCTACGAGCAGTACTTC. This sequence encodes CASSLWGRAYEQYF.

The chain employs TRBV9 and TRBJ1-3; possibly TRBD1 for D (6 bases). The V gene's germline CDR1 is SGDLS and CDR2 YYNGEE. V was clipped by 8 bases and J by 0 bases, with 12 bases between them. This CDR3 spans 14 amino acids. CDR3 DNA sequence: TGTGCCAGTTCCCGACAGGTCTCTGGAAACACCATATATTTT. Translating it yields CASSRQVSGNTIYF.

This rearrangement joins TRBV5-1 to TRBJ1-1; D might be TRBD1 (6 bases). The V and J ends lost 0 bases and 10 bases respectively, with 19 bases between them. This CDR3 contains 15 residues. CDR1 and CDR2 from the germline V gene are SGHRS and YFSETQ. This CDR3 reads CASSLAVGASPGAFF. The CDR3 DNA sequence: TGCGCCAGCAGCTTGGCTGTGGGGGCTTCCCCTGGAGCTTTCTTT.

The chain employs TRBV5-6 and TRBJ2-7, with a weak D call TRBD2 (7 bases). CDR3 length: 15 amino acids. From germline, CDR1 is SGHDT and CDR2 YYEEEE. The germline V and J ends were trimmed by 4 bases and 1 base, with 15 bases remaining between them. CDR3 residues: CASSPGAGVSYEQYF. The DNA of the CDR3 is TGTGCCAGCAGCCCGGGGGCGGGGGTTTCCTACGAGCAGTACTTC.

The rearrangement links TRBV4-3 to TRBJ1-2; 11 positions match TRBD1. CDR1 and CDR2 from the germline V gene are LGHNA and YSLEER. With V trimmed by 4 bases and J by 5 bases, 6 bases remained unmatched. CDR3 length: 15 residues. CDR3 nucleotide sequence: TGCGCCAGCAGCCCCCGGACAGGGGGCGGGTATGGCTACACCTTC. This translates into CASSPRTGGGYGYTF.

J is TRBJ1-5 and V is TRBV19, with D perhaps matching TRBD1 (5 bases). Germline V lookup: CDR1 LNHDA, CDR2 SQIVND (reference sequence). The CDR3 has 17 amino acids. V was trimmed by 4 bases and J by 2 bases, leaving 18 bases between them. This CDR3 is CASSTDSQGDGNQPQHF. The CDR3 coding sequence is TGTGCCAGTAGTACTGACAGCCAGGGTGATGGCAATCAGCCCCAGCATTTT.

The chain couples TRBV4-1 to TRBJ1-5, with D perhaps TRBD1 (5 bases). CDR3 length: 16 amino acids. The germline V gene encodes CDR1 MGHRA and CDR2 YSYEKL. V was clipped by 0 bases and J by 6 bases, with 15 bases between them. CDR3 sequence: CASSQDPGRVGQPQHF. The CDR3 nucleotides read TGCGCCAGCAGCCAAGATCCGGGCAGGGTTGGTCAGCCCCAGCATTTT.

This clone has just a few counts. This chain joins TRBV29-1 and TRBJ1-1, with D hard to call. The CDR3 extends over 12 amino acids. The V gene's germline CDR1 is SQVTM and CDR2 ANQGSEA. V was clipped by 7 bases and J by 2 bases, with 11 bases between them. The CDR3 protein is CSARRENTEAFF. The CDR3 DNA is TGCAGCGCTAGACGGGAAAACACTGAAGCTTTCTTT. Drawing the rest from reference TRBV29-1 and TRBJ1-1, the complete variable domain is SAVISQKPSRDICQRGTSLTIQCQVDSQVTMMFWYRQQPGQSLTLIATANQGSEATYESGFVIDKFPISRPNLTFSTLTVSNMSPEDSSIYLCSARRENTEAFFGQGTRLTVV.

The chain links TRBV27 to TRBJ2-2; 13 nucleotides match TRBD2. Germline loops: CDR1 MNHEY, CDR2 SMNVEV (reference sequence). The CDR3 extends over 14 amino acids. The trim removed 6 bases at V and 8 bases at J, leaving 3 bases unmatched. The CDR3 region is CASRGLAGRGELFF. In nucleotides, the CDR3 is TGTGCCAGCAGGGGACTAGCGGGGCGAGGGGAGCTGTTTTTT.

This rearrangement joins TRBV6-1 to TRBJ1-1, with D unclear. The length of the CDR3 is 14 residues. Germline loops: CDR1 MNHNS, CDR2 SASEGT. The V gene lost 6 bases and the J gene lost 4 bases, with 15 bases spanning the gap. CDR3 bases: TGTGCCAGCAGCCCCGCCTCCACTAGCACTGAAGCTTTCTTT. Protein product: CASSPASTSTEAFF.

The CDR3 protein is CASSVVPTGDQPQHF. CDR3 in DNA: TGTGCCAGCAGCGTAGTACCGACAGGGGATCAGCCCCAGCATTTT. The J gene is TRBJ1-5, the V gene TRBV9, with 8 bases identical to TRBD1. CDR3 length: 15 amino acids. The J segment lost 5 bases and the V segment lost 0 bases, leaving 4 bases of the junction unmatched. CDR1 and CDR2 (germline): SGDLS, YYNGEE.

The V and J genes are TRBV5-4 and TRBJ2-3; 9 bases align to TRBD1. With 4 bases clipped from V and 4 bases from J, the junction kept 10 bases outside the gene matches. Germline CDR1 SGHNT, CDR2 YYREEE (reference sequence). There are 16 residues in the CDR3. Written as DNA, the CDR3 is TGTGCCAGCAGCCCCGAGCGGACAGGGGTCCCAGATACGCAGTATTTT. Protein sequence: CASSPERTGVPDTQYF.

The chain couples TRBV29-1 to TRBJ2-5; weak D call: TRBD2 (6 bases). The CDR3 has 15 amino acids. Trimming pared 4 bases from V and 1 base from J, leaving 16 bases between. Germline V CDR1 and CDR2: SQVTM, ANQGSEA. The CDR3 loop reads CSVGPGGVGQETQYF. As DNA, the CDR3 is TGCAGCGTTGGCCCCGGCGGGGTCGGCCAAGAGACCCAGTACTTC.

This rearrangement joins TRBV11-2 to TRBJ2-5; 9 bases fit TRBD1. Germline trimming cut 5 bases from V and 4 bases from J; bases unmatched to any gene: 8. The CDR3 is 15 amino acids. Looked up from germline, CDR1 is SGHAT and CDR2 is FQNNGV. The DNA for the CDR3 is TGTGCCAGCAGCCGACCGACAGGGGGTTTAGAGACCCAGTACTTC. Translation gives CASSRPTGGLETQYF.

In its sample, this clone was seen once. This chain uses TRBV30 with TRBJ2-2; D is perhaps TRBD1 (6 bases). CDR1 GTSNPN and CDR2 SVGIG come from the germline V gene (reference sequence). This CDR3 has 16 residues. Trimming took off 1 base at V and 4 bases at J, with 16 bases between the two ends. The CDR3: CAWSALRGSVTGELFF. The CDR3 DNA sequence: TGTGCCTGGAGTGCCCTGAGGGGGTCGGTCACCGGGGAGCTGTTTTTT.

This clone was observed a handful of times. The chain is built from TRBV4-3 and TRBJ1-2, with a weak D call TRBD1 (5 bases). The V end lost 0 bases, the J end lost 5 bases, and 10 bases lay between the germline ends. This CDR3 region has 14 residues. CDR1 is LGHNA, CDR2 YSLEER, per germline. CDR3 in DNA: TGCGCCAGCAGCCAAGAAGCCAGACAGTATGGCTACACCTTC. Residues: CASSQEARQYGYTF.

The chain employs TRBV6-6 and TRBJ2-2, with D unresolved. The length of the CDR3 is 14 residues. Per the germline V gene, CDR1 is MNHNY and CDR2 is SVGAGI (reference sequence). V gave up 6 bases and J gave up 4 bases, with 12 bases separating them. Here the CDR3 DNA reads TGTGCCAGCAGCTCCCACCTTAGCACCGGGGAGCTGTTTTTT. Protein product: CASSSHLSTGELFF.

In DNA form, the CDR3 reads TGTGCCAGCAGCGATCTAACAGGGGCCCTCTATGGCTACACCTTC. This translates into CASSDLTGALYGYTF. The chain recombines TRBV27 with TRBJ1-2, with 7 bases matching TRBD1. Germline CDR1 is MNHEY and CDR2 is SMNVEV (reference sequence). With 6 bases clipped from V and 4 bases from J, the junction kept 11 bases outside the gene matches. The CDR3 is 15 amino acids.

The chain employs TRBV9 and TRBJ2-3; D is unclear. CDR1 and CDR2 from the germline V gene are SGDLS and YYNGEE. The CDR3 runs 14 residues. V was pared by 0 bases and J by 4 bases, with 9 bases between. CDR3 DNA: TGTGCCAGCAGCGTAGGAGGCTTATCAGATACGCAGTATTTT. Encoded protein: CASSVGGLSDTQYF.

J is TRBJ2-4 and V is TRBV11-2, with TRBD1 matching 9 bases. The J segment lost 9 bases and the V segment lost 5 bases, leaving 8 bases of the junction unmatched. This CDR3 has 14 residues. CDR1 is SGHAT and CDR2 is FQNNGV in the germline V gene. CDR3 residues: CASSPQGAQGIQYF. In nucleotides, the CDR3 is TGTGCCAGCAGCCCACAGGGGGCGCAAGGCATTCAGTACTTC.

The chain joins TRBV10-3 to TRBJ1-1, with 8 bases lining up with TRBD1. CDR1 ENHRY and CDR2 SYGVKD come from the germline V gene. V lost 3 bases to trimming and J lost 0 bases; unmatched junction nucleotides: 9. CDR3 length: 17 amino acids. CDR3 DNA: TGTGCCATCAGTGACCCCCGGAGGACAGGGATGAACACTGAAGCTTTCTTT. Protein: CAISDPRRTGMNTEAFF.

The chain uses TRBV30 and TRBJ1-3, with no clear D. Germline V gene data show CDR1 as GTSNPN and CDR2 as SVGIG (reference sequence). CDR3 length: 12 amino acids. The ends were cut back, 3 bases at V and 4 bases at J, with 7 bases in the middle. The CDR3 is CAWRSPGNTIYF. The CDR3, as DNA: TGTGCCTGGAGGAGCCCGGGAAACACCATATATTTT. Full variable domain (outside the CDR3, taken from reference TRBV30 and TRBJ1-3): SQTIHQWPATLVQPVGSPLSLECTVEGTSNPNLYWYRQAAGRGLQLLFYSVGIGQISSEVPQNLSASRPQDRQFILSSKKLLLSDSGFYLCAWRSPGNTIYFGEGSWLTVV.

CDR3 protein: CATSESQNTEAFF. The DNA of the CDR3 is TGTGCCACCAGCGAGAGCCAGAACACTGAAGCTTTCTTT. The chain combines TRBV15 with TRBJ1-1, with D uncertain. The CDR3 covers 13 residues. From germline, CDR1 is LNHNV and CDR2 YYDKDF (reference sequence). With 5 bases removed from V and 1 base from J, the gap between germline ends came to 8 bases.

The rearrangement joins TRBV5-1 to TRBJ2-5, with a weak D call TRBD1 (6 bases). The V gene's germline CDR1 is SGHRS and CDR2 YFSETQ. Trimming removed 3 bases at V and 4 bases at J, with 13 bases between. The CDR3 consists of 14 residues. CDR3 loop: CASSSTGILETQYF. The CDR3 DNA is TGCGCCAGCAGCTCAACAGGGATACTAGAGACCCAGTACTTC.

The CDR3 DNA is TGCGCCAGCAGCTACGAAAGCAGCGGTGATGGCTACACCTTC. Protein product: CASSYESSGDGYTF. The chain is built from TRBV5-1 and TRBJ1-2; D gene ambiguous. CDR1 SGHRS and CDR2 YFSETQ come from the germline V gene. The CDR3 runs to 14 residues. Trimming removed 3 bases at V and 6 bases at J, with 15 bases between.

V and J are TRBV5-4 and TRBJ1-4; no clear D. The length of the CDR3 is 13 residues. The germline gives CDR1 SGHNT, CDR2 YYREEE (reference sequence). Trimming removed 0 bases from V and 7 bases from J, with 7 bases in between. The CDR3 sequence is CASSLGDGEKLFF. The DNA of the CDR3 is TGTGCCAGCAGCTTGGGCGATGGTGAAAAACTGTTTTTT.

The CDR3 DNA reads TGTGCCAGCAGCTCTGGAGGAGGGTCCCCTGGCAATCAGCCCCAGCATTTT. Translated: CASSSGGGSPGNQPQHF. The chain uses TRBV5-6 and TRBJ1-5; D uncertain. This CDR3 contains 17 residues. Germline V lookup: CDR1 SGHDT, CDR2 YYEEEE. V was clipped by 3 bases and J by 2 bases, with 18 bases between them.

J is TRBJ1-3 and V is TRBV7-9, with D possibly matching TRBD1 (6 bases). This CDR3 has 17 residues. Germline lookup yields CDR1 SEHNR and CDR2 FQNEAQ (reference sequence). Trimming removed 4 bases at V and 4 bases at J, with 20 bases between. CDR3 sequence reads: CASSSYTQGPGGNTIYF. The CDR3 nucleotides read TGTGCCAGCAGCTCCTACACCCAGGGGCCGGGGGGAAACACCATATATTTT.

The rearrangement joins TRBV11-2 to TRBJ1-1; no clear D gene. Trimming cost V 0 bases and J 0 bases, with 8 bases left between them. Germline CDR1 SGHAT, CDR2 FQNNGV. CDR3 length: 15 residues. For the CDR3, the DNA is TGTGCCAGCAGCTTAGAAATGGCAGTGAACACTGAAGCTTTCTTT. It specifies CASSLEMAVNTEAFF.